The sequence of this TCR beta chain was determined in a study of blood T cell repertoires in COVID-19. Study-level information: Sample material is recorded as cDNA or gDNA derived from T cells, B-cell-depleted T cells, or PBMCs.

Trimming removed 7 bases at V and 8 bases at J, with 4 bases between. The CDR3 totals 9 residues. Germline V CDR1 and CDR2: KGHDR, SFDVKD. Sequencing was performed with immunoSEQ multiplex PCR; in TCRdb, only in-frame clones are kept and a portion is missing. The table shows 150,000 or so clones, with around 90% occurring only once. This receptor was taken from a human donor in a cohort sampled during active COVID-19. The specimen was peripheral blood. J is TRBJ1-1 and V is TRBV24-1; D is unclear. This CDR3 is CATREEAFF. The CDR3 nucleotides are TGTGCCACCAGGGAGGAAGCTTTCTTT.